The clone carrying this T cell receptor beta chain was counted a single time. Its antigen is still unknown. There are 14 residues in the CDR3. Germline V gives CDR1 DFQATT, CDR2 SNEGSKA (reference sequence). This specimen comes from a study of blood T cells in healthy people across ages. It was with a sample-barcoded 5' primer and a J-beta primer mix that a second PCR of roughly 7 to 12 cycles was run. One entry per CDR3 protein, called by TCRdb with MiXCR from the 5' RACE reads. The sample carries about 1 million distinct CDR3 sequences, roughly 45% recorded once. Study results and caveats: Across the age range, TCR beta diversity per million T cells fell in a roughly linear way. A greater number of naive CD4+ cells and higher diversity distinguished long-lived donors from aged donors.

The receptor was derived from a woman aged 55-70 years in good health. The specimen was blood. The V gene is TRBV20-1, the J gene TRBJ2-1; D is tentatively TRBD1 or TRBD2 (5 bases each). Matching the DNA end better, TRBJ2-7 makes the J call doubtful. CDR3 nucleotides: TGCAGTGCTAGAAAACGGGGCGGCTTTTACGAGCAGTACTTC. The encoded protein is CSARKRGGFYEQYF.